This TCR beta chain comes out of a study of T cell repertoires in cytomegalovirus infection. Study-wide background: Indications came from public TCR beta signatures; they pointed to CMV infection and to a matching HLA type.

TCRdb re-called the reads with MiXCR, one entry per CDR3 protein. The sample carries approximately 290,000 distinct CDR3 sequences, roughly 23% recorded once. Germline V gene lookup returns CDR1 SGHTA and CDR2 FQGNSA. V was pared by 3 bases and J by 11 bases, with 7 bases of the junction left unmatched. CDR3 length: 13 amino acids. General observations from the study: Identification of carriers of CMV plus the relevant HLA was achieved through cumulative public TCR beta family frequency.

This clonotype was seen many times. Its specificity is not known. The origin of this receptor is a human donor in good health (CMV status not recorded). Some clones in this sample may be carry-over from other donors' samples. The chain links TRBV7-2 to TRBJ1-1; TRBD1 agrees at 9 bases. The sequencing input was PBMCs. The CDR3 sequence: CASSFSWDREAFF. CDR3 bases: TGTGCCAGCAGCTTTAGTTGGGACAGGGAGGCTTTCTTT.